One sample yielded the 27 T cell receptor beta chains listed below, sequenced in a study of CD8+CD57+ T cells in acquired aplastic anemia. Genomic DNA, serving as template, underwent TCR beta VDJ and CDR3 profiling. TCRdb called the reads again in MiXCR, with one record for every CDR3 protein. The sample comprises roughly 80,000 distinct CDR3 sequences, approximately 46% of which are singletons, and around 63% rests with the top ten. The source material was sorted CD4+, CD8+, or CD8+CD57+ T cells (not recorded which) from PBMCs. The receptor source for this set is a human donor in good health, serving as a control.

The CDR3 sequence: CASSLRSRDYGYTF. DNA of the CDR3: TGTGCCAGCAGCTTACGCTCCAGGGACTATGGCTACACCTTC. The V and J genes are TRBV7-2 and TRBJ1-2; tentative D call: TRBD1 (5 bases). Between the trimmed V and J ends, which lost 2 bases and 3 bases, there was a span of 10 bases. Germline CDR1 is SGHTA and CDR2 is FQGNSA. CDR3 size: 14 residues.

There are a few counts of this clonotype. V usage is TRBV3-1 and J usage is TRBJ2-5; D uncertain. V was pared by 3 bases and J by 4 bases, with 12 bases between. Germline V CDR1 and CDR2: LGHDT, YNNKEL (reference sequence). This CDR3 spans 14 amino acids. In DNA form, the CDR3 reads TGTGCCAGCAGCCAGTCAGATGGCGCAGAGACCCAGTACTTC. This gives the protein CASSQSDGAETQYF.

This clonotype was recorded a few times. The rearrangement uses TRBV20-1 and TRBJ1-1; no clear D. This CDR3 comprises 13 residues. Trimming left V 3 bases short and J 6 bases short, with 14 bases between. CDR1 is DFQATT, CDR2 SNEGSKA, per germline (reference sequence). The CDR3 is CSARTVGSAEAFF. CDR3 bases: TGCAGTGCTAGGACTGTCGGGTCCGCTGAAGCTTTCTTT.

Many counts were recorded for this clonotype. The chain employs TRBV19 and TRBJ1-1; D unclear. V was clipped by 6 bases and J by 8 bases, with 13 bases between them. From germline, CDR1 is LNHDA and CDR2 SQIVND (reference sequence). The CDR3 spans 12 residues. The CDR3 DNA is TGTGCCAGTAGAAAGGACGTGTCGGAAGCTTTCTTT. Translated, it gives CASRKDVSEAFF.

This clonotype was seen ten or more times. This sequence joins TRBV27 and TRBJ1-2; D possibly corresponds to TRBD1 (5 bases). V shed 2 bases and J shed 7 bases, with 11 bases lying between them. Germline lookup yields CDR1 MNHEY and CDR2 SMNVEV (reference sequence). The length of the CDR3 is 13 residues. The CDR3 loop reads CASSLNGAGGYTF. The CDR3 nucleotides are TGTGCCAGCAGTTTAAATGGGGCAGGTGGCTACACCTTC.

This clonotype was counted ten times or more. The chain is built from TRBV2 and TRBJ1-5; 7 bases map to TRBD1. Germline V gives CDR1 SNHLY, CDR2 FYNNEI. V was clipped by 1 base and J by 6 bases; unmatched bases: 12. The CDR3 is 17 amino acids. The DNA of the CDR3 is TGTGCCAGCAGTGAAGGACAGGGTGAGGGACCAGGTCAGCCCCAGCATTTT. Protein product: CASSEGQGEGPGQPQHF. Drawing the rest from reference TRBV2 and TRBJ1-5, the complete variable domain is EPEVTQTPSHQVTQMGQEVILRCVPISNHLYFYWYRQILGQKVEFLVSFYNNEISEKSEIFDDQFSVERPDGSNFTLKIRSTKLEDSAMYFCASSEGQGEGPGQPQHFGDGTRLSIL.

Regarding this clonotype: This could be a read error, since a much larger clone is one nucleotide away. DNA of the CDR3: TGTGCCAGCAGTCTCGCTAGCGGGAGGACCTACGAGCAGTACTTC. Translated, it gives CASSLASGRTYEQYF. This chain connects TRBV11-3 to TRBJ2-7; TRBD2 matches 11 bases. The ends lost 6 bases at V and 2 bases at J; junction bases unmatched: 6. This CDR3 is built from 15 residues. Per germline, CDR1 SGHNT and CDR2 YENEEA.

At least ten counts were recorded for this clonotype. The chain uses TRBV20-1 and TRBJ1-1; TRBD1 agrees at 8 bases. Looked up from germline, CDR1 is DFQATT and CDR2 is SNEGSKA (reference sequence). Losses at the gene ends were 4 bases for V and 3 bases for J; bases not matched to a gene: 10. The CDR3 sequence is 15 residues long. The CDR3 sequence: CSATRAGGDDTEAFF. The CDR3, as DNA: TGCAGTGCTACACGGGCAGGGGGCGACGACACTGAAGCTTTCTTT.

The V and J genes are TRBV2 and TRBJ1-6; tentatively, D is TRBD1 (6 bases). Germline V gives CDR1 SNHLY, CDR2 FYNNEI. V lost 8 bases to trimming and J lost 8 bases, with 13 bases between them. The CDR3 is 13 amino acids. CDR3 sequence (DNA): TGTGCCAGCTCAGGGGCGACGGATTCACCCCTCCACTTT. Translating it yields CASSGATDSPLHF.

This clonotype was detected many times. V usage is TRBV19 and J usage is TRBJ1-6; 7 bases are a match to TRBD1. Germline-derived CDR1 and CDR2 are LNHDA and SQIVND (reference sequence). The V gene end was trimmed by 9 bases and the J gene end by 4 bases; junction bases not matched to a gene: 9. This CDR3 has 15 amino acids. CDR3 sequence: CASGDSTSYNSPLHF. CDR3 nucleotides: TGTGCCAGCGGGGACAGCACATCATATAATTCACCCCTCCACTTT.

On this clonotype itself: A much larger clone differs by one base, so this may be a read error. The chain employs TRBV7-8 and TRBJ1-5; 8 bases match TRBD1. This CDR3 region has 14 residues. Germline V gene lookup returns CDR1 SGHVS and CDR2 FQNEAQ. This chain's CDR3 is CASSPGQATMPQHF. The CDR3, as DNA: TGCGCCAGCAGCCCGGGACAGGCGACGATGCCCCAGCATTTT. The whole variable domain, remainder taken from reference TRBV7-8 and TRBJ1-5, is GAGVSQSPRYKVAKRGQDVALRCDPISGHVSLFWYQQALGQGPEFLTYFQNEAQLDKSGLPSDRFFAERPEGSVSTLKIQRTQQEDSAVYLCASSPGQATMPQHFGDGTRLSIL.

This clonotype showed up just a few times. The chain couples TRBV2 to TRBJ2-6; TRBD1 is a possible D gene (6 bases). Germline CDR1 SNHLY, CDR2 FYNNEI. The CDR3 contains 15 residues. Trimming removed 9 bases at V and 2 bases at J, with 14 bases between. The CDR3 spells CASQQGAAGANVLTF. CDR3 coding DNA: TGTGCCAGTCAACAGGGAGCAGCTGGGGCCAACGTCCTGACTTTC.

This clonotype was seen more than once but under ten times. The chain has TRBV30 and TRBJ1-1; 7 nucleotides match TRBD1. Germline assignment: CDR1 GTSNPN and CDR2 SVGIG (reference sequence). The CDR3 loop spans 15 amino acids. J gave up 1 base and V 2 bases, and 7 bases lay outside the gene matches. CDR3 protein: CAWSPQGEWNTEAFF. In DNA, the CDR3 is TGTGCCTGGAGTCCCCAGGGGGAATGGAACACTGAAGCTTTCTTT.

In regard to this clonotype: A much larger clone differs from this one at a single base, so this may be a read error. The conserved final phenylalanine or tryptophan is absent from the CDR3, which likely points to a read error. The chain combines TRBV15 with TRBJ1-1, with D tentatively TRBD1 (5 bases). Trimming shortened V by 0 bases and J by 6 bases, and 14 bases separated the two germline ends. The CDR3 consists of 15 residues. The germline V gene has CDR1 LNHNV and CDR2 YYDKDF (reference sequence). The CDR3 here is CATSRDLTARSEAFL. The CDR3 nucleotides are TGTGCCACCAGCAGAGATTTGACAGCTAGGTCTGAAGCTTTCCTT.

J is TRBJ2-3 and V is TRBV10-3; D not resolved. The CDR3 contains 13 residues. In germline, CDR1 is ENHRY, CDR2 SYGVKD. Trimming shortened V by 3 bases and J by 2 bases, and 6 bases separated the two germline ends. CDR3 nucleotides: TGTGCCATCAGTGAACAGTCCACAGATACGCAGTATTTT. Encoded protein: CAISEQSTDTQYF.

The chain couples TRBV24-1 to TRBJ1-2; 7 bases map to TRBD1. This CDR3 is 17 amino acids long. CDR1 is KGHDR, CDR2 SFDVKD, per germline. Trimming cost V 1 base and J 4 bases; bases outside gene matches: 11. The CDR3: CATSDLTEGARIYGYTF. As DNA, the CDR3 is TGTGCCACCAGTGATTTAACTGAGGGGGCGCGGATCTATGGCTACACCTTC.

Regarding this clonotype: A much bigger clone sits one base away, suggesting this may be a read error. CDR3 loop: CASSSRQGDTRYF. CDR3 nucleotide sequence: TGTGCCAGCAGCTCAAGACAGGGAGATACGCGGTATTTT. V gene TRBV13 combines with J gene TRBJ2-3, with TRBD1 identical over 7 bases. Germline CDR1 is PRHDT and CDR2 is FYEKMQ (reference sequence). There are 13 residues in the CDR3.

This clonotype was detected ten times or more. This chain's CDR3 is CASSFGGGYEQYF. In DNA, the CDR3 is TGTGCCAGCAGTTTCGGGGGTGGCTACGAGCAGTACTTC. This chain uses TRBV6-5 with TRBJ2-7; D is perhaps TRBD2 (6 bases). The CDR3 sequence is 13 residues long. Germline V gene data show CDR1 as MNHEY and CDR2 as SVGAGI. Between the trimmed V and J ends, which lost 4 bases and 3 bases, there was a span of 10 bases.

This rearrangement joins TRBV12-5 to TRBJ1-4, with 8 bases identical to TRBD1. This CDR3 spans 17 amino acids. V trimming: 2 bases; J trimming: 3 bases; junction bases outside the gene matches: 8. The germline CDR1 and CDR2 sequences are LGHNT and FRNRAP. The CDR3 DNA reads as TGTGCTAGTGGTTTGCCTGGGATGACAGGGGCTAATGAAAAACTGTTTTTT. It encodes CASGLPGMTGANEKLFF.

The chain combines TRBV10-3 with TRBJ2-3; D is unresolved. The V gene lost 0 bases and the J gene lost 2 bases, with 3 bases spanning the gap. Germline loops: CDR1 ENHRY, CDR2 SYGVKD. The CDR3 covers 13 residues. The CDR3 loop reads CAISESDTDTQYF. In DNA, the CDR3 is TGTGCCATCAGTGAGTCAGACACAGATACGCAGTATTTT.

The rearrangement uses TRBV4-1 and TRBJ1-5; D is undetermined. CDR1 MGHRA and CDR2 YSYEKL come from the germline V gene. With 5 bases removed from V and 0 bases from J, the gap between germline ends came to 14 bases. The CDR3 runs to 16 residues. CDR3 protein: CASSSQISYSNQPQHF. The CDR3 DNA follows: TGCGCCAGCAGCTCACAAATAAGTTATAGCAATCAGCCCCAGCATTTT.

This clonotype was counted ten times or more. The rearrangement uses TRBV10-1 and TRBJ2-4, with no clear D. Trimming shortened V by 11 bases and J by 3 bases, and 11 bases separated the two germline ends. This CDR3 contains 12 residues. Germline V gene lookup returns CDR1 WNHNN and CDR2 SYGVQD (reference sequence). This chain's CDR3 is CAGKAGKNIQYF. CDR3 DNA: TGCGCCGGGAAAGCAGGCAAAAACATTCAGTACTTC.

V is TRBV10-3 and J is TRBJ1-2, with D unresolved. From germline, CDR1 is ENHRY and CDR2 SYGVKD. Trimming removed 3 bases from V and 4 bases from J, with 6 bases in between. There are 12 residues in the CDR3. Written as DNA, the CDR3 is TGTGCCATCAGTGACGGAACCTATGGCTACACCTTC. Protein sequence: CAISDGTYGYTF.

Remarks on this clonotype: A much larger clone sits a single nucleotide away, making a read error possible. This chain uses TRBV25-1 with TRBJ2-3; 14 bases are a match to TRBD2. The CDR3 covers 15 residues. Germline V gene data show CDR1 as MGHDK and CDR2 as SYGVNS. The CDR3 DNA reads as TGTGCCAGCAGCTTGACTAGCGGGGGGGAAGGGACCCAGTGCTTC. The encoded protein is CASSLTSGGEGTQCF. Based on the CDR3 plus reference TRBV25-1 and TRBJ2-3, the full variable domain is EADIYQTPRYLVIGTGKKITLECSQTMGHDKMYWYQQDPGMELHLIHYSYGVNSTEKGDLSSESTVSRIRTEHFPLTLESARPSHTSQYLCASSLTSGGEGTQCFGPGTRLTVL.

In the case of this clonotype: This may come from a read error, since a much larger clone is one base off. The rearrangement links TRBV15 to TRBJ2-1, with D possibly matching TRBD1 (6 bases). Trimming removed 1 base at V and 6 bases at J, with 10 bases between. The CDR3 sequence is 14 residues long. From germline, CDR1 is LNHNV and CDR2 YYDKDF (reference sequence). The CDR3 sequence is CATSRGQGSNEQFF. The CDR3 bases are TGTGCCACCAGCAGAGGGCAGGGGAGCAATGAGCAGTTCTTC.

This clonotype came up many times. The rearrangement joins TRBV6-1 to TRBJ2-3, with TRBD2 matching 10 bases. This CDR3 has 15 amino acids. Germline V gene data show CDR1 as MNHNS and CDR2 as SASEGT. The J segment lost 3 bases and the V segment lost 7 bases, leaving 7 bases of the junction unmatched. This CDR3 is CASTHGGLATDTQYF. The CDR3 bases are TGTGCCAGCACCCACGGGGGACTAGCGACAGATACGCAGTATTTT.

The V call is TRBV25-1, the J call TRBJ2-7; 9 positions match TRBD2. The J segment lost 2 bases and the V segment lost 6 bases, leaving 11 bases of the junction unmatched. CDR1 is MGHDK and CDR2 is SYGVNS in the germline V gene. CDR3 length: 16 residues. The chain's CDR3 is CASSPLGAGGTYEQYF. CDR3 in DNA: TGTGCCAGCAGCCCATTGGGAGCGGGGGGAACCTACGAGCAGTACTTC.